This T cell receptor (beta chain) was documented in a study of T cells in Graves' hyperthyroidism and ophthalmopathy. Germline assignment: CDR1 SQVTM and CDR2 ANQGSEA. This CDR3 has 14 residues. Points from the study as a whole: Most clonotypes expanded in thyroid above 0.001 were likewise present in blood.

Patients aged 18 to 65 had newly diagnosed hyperthyroidism of under 2 months' duration. Uncontrolled infection, other autoimmune disease, pregnancy or lactation excluded patients. Diagnoses were made from clinical symptoms, serum measures (thyroxine and TRAb), thyroid ultrasound and orbital computed tomography. Amplification of TCR beta CDR3 regions was performed using RNA transcripts as template. In the first-round RT-PCR of the TCR CDR3, the HTBI primer set was used. Via MiXCR, TCRdb re-called the multiplex PCR reads, giving one row per CDR3 protein. The table has 610,000 or so distinct CDR3 sequences, more than 45% seen once; the top ten hold roughly 7.7%. This clonotype occurred a few times. Its matching antigen is unknown.

This receptor was taken from a woman aged 18-29 years with Graves' hyperthyroidism. The sample was peripheral blood or thyroid tissue (not recorded which). The chain is built from TRBV29-1 and TRBJ2-7; TRBD2 agrees at 7 bases. The J call may be in error: the DNA end matches TRBJ2-1 better. The CDR3 sequence is CSVEEGGGFNEQFF. As DNA, the CDR3 is TGCAGCGTTGAGGAGGGCGGGGGTTTCAATGAGCAGTTCTTC.